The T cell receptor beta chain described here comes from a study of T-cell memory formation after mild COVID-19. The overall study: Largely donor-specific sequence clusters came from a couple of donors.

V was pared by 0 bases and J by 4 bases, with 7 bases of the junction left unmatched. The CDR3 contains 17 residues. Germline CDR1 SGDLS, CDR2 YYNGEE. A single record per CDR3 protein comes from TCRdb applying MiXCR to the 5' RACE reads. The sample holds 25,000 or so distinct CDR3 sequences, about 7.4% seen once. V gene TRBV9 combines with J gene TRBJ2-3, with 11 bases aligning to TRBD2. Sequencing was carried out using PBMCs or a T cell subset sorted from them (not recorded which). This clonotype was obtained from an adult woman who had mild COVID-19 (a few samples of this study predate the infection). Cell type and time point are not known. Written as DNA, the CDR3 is TGTGCCAGCAGCGTAGCGGGTAGCGGGGGGGCCGCAGATACGCAGTATTTT. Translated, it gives CASSVAGSGGAADTQYF.